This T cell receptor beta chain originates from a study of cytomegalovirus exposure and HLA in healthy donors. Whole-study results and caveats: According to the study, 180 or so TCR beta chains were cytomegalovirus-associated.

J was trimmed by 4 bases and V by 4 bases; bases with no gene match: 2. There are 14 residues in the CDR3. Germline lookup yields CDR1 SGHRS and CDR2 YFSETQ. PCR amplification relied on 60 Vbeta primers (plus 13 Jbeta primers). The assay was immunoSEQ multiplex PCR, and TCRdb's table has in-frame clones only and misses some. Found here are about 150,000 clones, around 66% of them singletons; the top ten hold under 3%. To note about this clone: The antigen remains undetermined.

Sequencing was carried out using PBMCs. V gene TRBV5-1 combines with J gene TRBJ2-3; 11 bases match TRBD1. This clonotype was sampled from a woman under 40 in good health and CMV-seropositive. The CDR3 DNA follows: TGCGCCAGCAGCCCGGGACAGGGGGCAGATACGCAGTATTTT. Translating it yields CASSPGQGADTQYF.